This T cell receptor (beta chain) was sequenced in a study of T-cell reconstitution after alpha-beta-depleted transplantation in children. Trimming cost V 0 bases and J 4 bases; bases outside gene matches: 4. Germline assignment: CDR1 SGDLS and CDR2 YYNGEE. The CDR3 consists of 15 residues. Unique molecular identifiers were built into the TCRbeta library. MiXCR, applied by TCRdb to the PCR reads, yields one record per CDR3 protein. The sample has 250,000 to 350,000 distinct CDR3 sequences, over 8% seen once. The chain has TRBV9 and TRBJ2-5; the match to TRBD1 covers 9 bases. The sequence was collected from a human donor who donated a stem cell graft to a child with SCID. The source material was PBMCs from the stem cell graft donor, sampled from the stem cell graft. In DNA form, the CDR3 reads TGTGCCAGCAGCGTAGAGGGACAGGGAGGAGAGACCCAGTACTTC. Translating it yields CASSVEGQGGETQYF.